This T cell receptor (beta chain) was documented in a study of control samples from healthy donors and cancer patients. Data came from immunoSEQ multiplex PCR; TCRdb stores just in-frame clones and leaves some out. This sample has fewer than 120,000 clones, with around 89% found just once. The length of the CDR3 is 14 residues. Germline V gene sequence: CDR1 SGHNT, CDR2 YYREEE (reference sequence). Trimming cost V 4 bases and J 5 bases; bases outside gene matches: 7. The sequenced sample was PBMCs. The receptor comes from a woman aged 60-70 years with lung cancer. The chain links TRBV5-4 to TRBJ2-7; 9 nucleotides agree with TRBD1. CDR3 coding DNA: TGTGCCAGCAGCCTGGGACAGGGCGGAAACGAGCAGTACTTC. This sequence encodes CASSLGQGGNEQYF.